Sequencing of this T cell receptor (beta chain) was carried out in a study of cytomegalovirus exposure and HLA in healthy donors. Study-level points and caveats: In an earlier analysis, about 87% or about 30%: the productive usage of most TCR beta V segments. Researchers catalogued approximately 170 TCR beta chains as cytomegalovirus-associated. In a later analysis, an Asian-associated ancestry cluster reportedly showed fewer N-insertions than the approximately 700-donor mean.

Concerning this clone itself: Its cognate antigen is unknown.

The PCR used 60 Vbeta and 13 Jbeta primers. TCRdb's copy holds only in-frame clones and misses some; the assay was immunoSEQ multiplex PCR. Among a few hundred thousand clones listed, under 85% were seen once. Germline lookup yields CDR1 SGHVS and CDR2 FNYEAQ. This CDR3 contains 13 residues. J gave up 5 bases and V 6 bases, and 6 bases lay outside the gene matches. The V and J genes are TRBV7-6 and TRBJ1-1, with 7 bases matching TRBD1. The specimen sequenced was PBMCs. This receptor was identified in a woman aged 50 to 65 in good health and CMV-seropositive. The CDR3 nucleotides are TGTGCCAGCAGAAACGTCAGGGGGACTGAAGCTTTCTTT. This gives the protein CASRNVRGTEAFF. The whole variable domain, filled in from reference TRBV7-6 and TRBJ1-1, reads GAGVSQSPRYKVTKRGQDVALRCDPISGHVSLYWYRQALGQGPEFLTYFNYEAQQDKSGLPNDRFSAERPEGSISTLTIQRTEQRDSAMYRCASRNVRGTEAFFGQGTRLTVV.